These 11 T cell receptor beta chains share one sample of origin, sequenced in a study of Ad26.COV2.S vaccination and SARS-CoV-2 variants. The treatment: some 19 received Ad26.COV2.S at low or high dose, single or two shots; 5 received placebo; per-sample allocation not given. At day 63 after the first vaccine or placebo injection, samples were drawn. This table comes from immunoSEQ multiplex PCR, and its TCRdb copy is limited to in-frame clones, with some not included. In the table there are 400,000 to 450,000 clones, 80% to 95% of which are singletons. Sequenced here: peripheral blood, sampled in a trial of Ad26.COV2.S vaccine versus placebo. The receptors originated from a person aged 18-60 years who received the Ad26.COV2.S COVID-19 vaccine or a placebo.

The chain has TRBV11-3 and TRBJ1-2; D is possibly TRBD1 (5 bases). From germline, CDR1 is SGHNT and CDR2 YENEEA. Trimming stripped 1 base from V and 7 bases from J, with 16 bases between. There are 15 residues in the CDR3. The CDR3 nucleotides are TGTGCCAGCAGCTTAGTGGGCAGGACACGGTGTGGCTACACCTTC. Translated, it gives CASSLVGRTRCGYTF.

The chain uses TRBV11-2 and TRBJ2-7, with D perhaps matching TRBD1 (6 bases). V gave up 3 bases and J gave up 2 bases, with 17 bases separating them. The CDR3 runs 16 residues. The V gene's germline CDR1 is SGHAT and CDR2 FQNNGV. The CDR3 sequence is CASSLDTGTPAYEQYF. DNA for the CDR3: TGTGCCAGCAGCTTGGATACCGGGACACCCGCCTACGAGCAGTACTTC.

The genes are TRBV7-9 and TRBJ2-3; TRBD2 is a possible D gene (6 bases). Trimming removed 3 bases from V and 0 bases from J, with 19 bases in between. Germline V gives CDR1 SEHNR, CDR2 FQNEAQ (reference sequence). This CDR3 comprises 18 residues. The CDR3 bases are TGTGCCAGCAGCTTGGTTACTGGGGACTTACGGAGCACAGATACGCAGTATTTT. This codes for CASSLVTGDLRSTDTQYF.

This clone occurred once. V and J are TRBV19 and TRBJ1-5; 10 positions agree with TRBD1. Germline values: CDR1 LNHDA, CDR2 SQIVND (reference sequence). The CDR3 consists of 17 residues. Trimming at V came to 7 bases and at J to 4 bases, leaving 13 bases not matched to a gene. The CDR3 DNA reads as TGTGCCAGTACCGCCCACAGGACAGGGGGTCGTAATCAGCCCCAGCATTTT. Its protein is CASTAHRTGGRNQPQHF.

The chain employs TRBV5-1 and TRBJ2-7; possibly TRBD2 for D (6 bases). Trimming stripped 0 bases from V and 5 bases from J, with 12 bases between. Germline V gene sequence: CDR1 SGHRS, CDR2 YFSETQ. CDR3 length equals 14 residues. The CDR3 protein is CASSLGRVNDEQYF. The CDR3 nucleotides read TGCGCCAGCAGCTTGGGGAGGGTTAACGACGAGCAGTACTTC.

The chain uses TRBV10-1 and TRBJ2-1, with D possibly TRBD2 on 6 matching bases. The ends were cut back, 0 bases at V and 7 bases at J, with 10 bases in the middle. The CDR3 has 14 amino acids. Germline V gene lookup returns CDR1 WNHNN and CDR2 SYGVQD (reference sequence). CDR3 region: CASSESGRVNEQFF. In nucleotides, the CDR3 is TGCGCCAGCAGTGAGTCCGGGAGAGTGAATGAGCAGTTCTTC.

The rearrangement links TRBV23-1 to TRBJ2-3, with 8 bases identical to TRBD1. TRBV23-1 is noted as an ORF with a role that remains uncertain. V was clipped by 2 bases and J by 6 bases; unmatched bases: 4. The CDR3 covers 14 residues. The CDR3 nucleotides read TGCGCCAGCAGTCAAAAGGACAGGGAGGATACGCAGTATTTT. This codes for CASSQKDREDTQYF.

The V call is TRBV28, the J call TRBJ1-6; 9 bases match TRBD1. The CDR3 consists of 16 residues. Germline CDR1 is MDHEN and CDR2 is SYDVKM. V gave up 6 bases and J gave up 6 bases; unmatched junction bases: 9. The CDR3 reads CASRLLGTGSNSPLHF. For the CDR3, the DNA is TGTGCCAGCAGACTACTAGGGACAGGGAGTAATTCACCCCTCCACTTT.

This sequence joins TRBV18 and TRBJ2-7; D is uncertain. Trimming took 1 base from V and 6 from J, leaving 10 bases between them. This CDR3 comprises 13 residues. CDR1 is KGHSH and CDR2 is LQKENI in the germline V gene. The chain's CDR3 is CASSPHALGEQYF. In DNA form, the CDR3 reads TGTGCCAGCTCACCACATGCCCTAGGCGAGCAGTACTTC.

As regards this clone: At one of its ends the junction is not consistent with the germline gene, which may arise from a read error. This chain uses TRBV6-1 with TRBJ2-7; 8 bases align to TRBD2. Germline loops: CDR1 MNHNS, CDR2 SASEGT. CDR3 length: 12 amino acids. The CDR3 bases are TGTGCCAGCAGTGAAGCGACAGCCGGGACTAGCTTC. This translates into CASSEATAGTSF.

This clone has a handful of counts. Here the CDR3 DNA reads TGCAGCGTTGACGCCGGGACTAGCGTCGATGAGCAGTTCTTC. This codes for CSVDAGTSVDEQFF. V gene TRBV29-1 combines with J gene TRBJ2-1; 10 nucleotides line up with TRBD2. Trimming removed 3 bases from V and 8 bases from J; junction bases left unmatched: 7. This CDR3 is built from 14 residues. The germline V gene has CDR1 SQVTM and CDR2 ANQGSEA.